The following is a T cell receptor beta chain sequence with its context. V gave up 1 base and J gave up 3 bases; unmatched junction bases: 3. In germline, CDR1 is SGHAT, CDR2 FQNNGV. There are 15 residues in the CDR3. The record originates from a study of T cell changes during pregnancy in multiple sclerosis. Clones were sequenced by immunoSEQ multiplex PCR, and TCRdb holds only the in-frame ones, with some missing. This repertoire shows approximately 61,000 clones, roughly 87% found once; its top ten account for more than 1.5%. The TCR originated in a female donor with multiple sclerosis, enrolled in a pregnancy study. Sequences were derived from peripheral blood, sampled in the first trimester of pregnancy. V usage is TRBV11-2 and J usage is TRBJ2-7, with 10 bases identical to TRBD2. As DNA, the CDR3 is TGTGCCAGCAGCTTAGCGGGACTAGCGAGCTACGAGCAGTACTTC. It translates to CASSLAGLASYEQYF. Variable domain in full (rest from reference TRBV11-2 and TRBJ2-7): EAGVAQSPRYKIIEKRQSVAFWCNPISGHATLYWYQQILGQGPKLLIQFQNNGVVDDSQLPKDRFSAERLKGVDSTLKIQPAKLEDSAVYLCASSLAGLASYEQYFGPGTRLTVT.